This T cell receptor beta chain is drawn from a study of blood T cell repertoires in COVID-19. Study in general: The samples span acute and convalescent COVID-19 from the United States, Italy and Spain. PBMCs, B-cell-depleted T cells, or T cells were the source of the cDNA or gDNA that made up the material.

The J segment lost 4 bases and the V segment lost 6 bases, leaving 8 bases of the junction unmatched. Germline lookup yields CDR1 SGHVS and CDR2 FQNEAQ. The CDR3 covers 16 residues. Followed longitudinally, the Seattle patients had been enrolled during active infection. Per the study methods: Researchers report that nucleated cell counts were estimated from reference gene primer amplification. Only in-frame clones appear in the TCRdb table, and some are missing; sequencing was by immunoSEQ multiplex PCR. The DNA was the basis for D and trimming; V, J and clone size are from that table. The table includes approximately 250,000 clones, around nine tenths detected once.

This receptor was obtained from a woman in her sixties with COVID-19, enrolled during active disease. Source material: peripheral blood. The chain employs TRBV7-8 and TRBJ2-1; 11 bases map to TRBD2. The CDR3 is CASSSTSGTVYNEQFF. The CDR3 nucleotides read TGTGCCAGCAGTTCGACTAGCGGGACGGTTTACAATGAGCAGTTCTTC.